The TCR beta chain described here comes from a study of lymphopenia after photon versus proton radiotherapy. The data were produced by immunoSEQ multiplex PCR, yet TCRdb's version contains in-frame clones alone and is incomplete. The table records 160,000 or so clones, 88% of them present only once. The CDR3 is 15 amino acids. In germline, CDR1 is SGHTA, CDR2 FQGNSA. Germline trimming cut 5 bases from V and 6 bases from J; bases unmatched to any gene: 10. Points on this clone: Its antigen is as yet unknown.

Points from the study as a whole: Photon-treated patients lost naive T cells and TCR diversity; proton-treated stayed stable. Better survival with proton therapy was suggested as possible, not demonstrated.

The receptor was isolated from a man aged 45-65 years with gastric cancer. The material sequenced was peripheral blood, taken from a patient treated with photon-based radiotherapy. The chain has TRBV7-2 and TRBJ2-7, with 10 nucleotides matching TRBD1. CDR3 nucleotides: TGTGCCAGCAGCCGAACCGGGACAGGGGAGGTCGAGCAGTACTTC. This encodes CASSRTGTGEVEQYF.